This T cell receptor (beta chain) stems from a study of T cells expressing NK-cell markers. Study-wide background: Obtained from sorted CD3+CD56+NKG2C+, CD3+CD56+NKG2C- and CD3+CD56-NKG2C+ T cells were the TCR beta repertoires. Study-wide results and caveats: Of the CD8+ T cells in more than five donors, roughly 1.0-7.0% belonged to dominant NKG2C+ clonotypes. These same clonotypes (in several donors) also led the CD3+CD56-NKG2C+ fraction.

Germline CDR1 reads DFQATT; CDR2 reads SNEGSKA (reference sequence). This CDR3 region has 14 residues. TCR beta cDNA was made by 5'RACE template switching with UMIs. TCRdb re-called the 5' RACE reads and shows each CDR3 protein once, DNA omitted. Its table records 350,000 to 400,000 distinct CDR3 sequences. On this clonotype itself: No antigen is known for it.

The sequenced sample was blood T cells: a sorted CD56 or NKG2C T cell subset, CD4+ or CD8+ T cells, or bulk PBMC T cells (not recorded which). The TCR was taken from a woman aged 45 to 65 in good health. This chain joins TRBV20-1 and TRBJ2-7; there is no DNA to check the TCRdb D call of TRBD1. Here the CDR3 reads CSARGRTGVYEQYF.